These T cell receptor beta chains were read from a single sample in a study of memory CD4+ T cells and cytomegalovirus serostatus. TCRdb keeps only in-frame clones here, not all; method: immunoSEQ multiplex PCR. The sample yields under 50,000 clones, 79% seen once. Sequencing was done on a sample of memory CD4+ T cells from blood. The receptor source for this set is an adult in good health and CMV-seropositive. Both conserved end residues are part of each CDR3. Fields, in order: D gene, clone size, V gene, J gene, CDR3 DNA, CDR3 protein. The D gene is left open where the match is weak. Rows give clone size only sometimes, using once, few, many, or a class for an expanded clone.

-	few	TRBV9	TRBJ1-1	TGTGCCAGCAGCCGCTCGCCGGGAACAAATGAAGCTTTCTTT	CASSRSPGTNEAFF
TRBD1	-	TRBV28	TRBJ1-4	TGTGCCAGCAGCAGAACCTGGGACAGGCCTAATGAAAAACTGTTTTTT	CASSRTWDRPNEKLFF
TRBD2	-	TRBV2	TRBJ2-4	TGTGCCAGCAAAGCCGGGACTAGCCGGAACATTCAGTACTTC	CASKAGTSRNIQYF
-	-	TRBV11-2	TRBJ2-5	TGTGCCAGCAGCTTAGTGGGTGGGGGGCGGCAAGAGACCCAGTACTTC	CASSLVGGGRQETQYF
TRBD1	-	TRBV7-9	TRBJ1-6	TGTGCCAGCAGCTTATCGGGACAGCGCAATTCACCCCTCCACTTT	CASSLSGQRNSPLHF
-	-	TRBV5-8	TRBJ1-3	TGTGCCAGCAAGTTTTCAGACTCTGGAAACACCATATATTTT	CASKFSDSGNTIYF
-	once	TRBV2	TRBJ1-2	TGTGCCAGCACGCGACCCCGGGACGGCTATGGCTACACCTTC	CASTRPRDGYGYTF
TRBD1	-	TRBV6-5	TRBJ2-5	TGTGCCAGCAGTTACTCGTTTGACAGGGGGACGACCCAGTACTTC	CASSYSFDRGTTQYF
-	-	TRBV11-2	TRBJ1-6	TGTGCCAGCAGCTTAGGGGGGGACCATTCACCCCTCCACTTT	CASSLGGDHSPLHF
-	-	TRBV19	TRBJ2-2	TGTGCCAGTAGTCCCCTTAGACTCGGACGTGGCACCGGGGAGCTGTTTTTT	CASSPLRLGRGTGELFF
-	-	TRBV7-9	TRBJ2-3	TGTGCCAGCAGCTTAGCCCAGGGAGGCACAGATACGCAGTATTTT	CASSLAQGGTDTQYF
-	-	TRBV4-3	TRBJ2-1	TGCGCCAGCAGCCCTTTTTACAATGAGCAGTTCTTC	CASSPFYNEQFF
TRBD1	-	TRBV6-5	TRBJ2-7	TGTGCCAGCAGAAGACAGGGAGACCATTCCTACGAGCAGTACTTC	CASRRQGDHSYEQYF
TRBD2	few	TRBV7-9	TRBJ2-7	TGTGCCAGCAGCCGAAATAGCGGGAATTCCAACGAGCAGTACTTC	CASSRNSGNSNEQYF
TRBD1	few	TRBV28	TRBJ1-1	TGTGCCAGCAGTTTGTCGACAGGGGCTGAAGCTTTCTTT	CASSLSTGAEAFF
-	once	TRBV7-2	TRBJ2-3	TGTGCCAGCAGCTCGACTGACCGCACGCAGTATTTT	CASSSTDRTQYF
-	once	TRBV18	TRBJ1-1	TGTGCCAGCTCACCGGGCCTGAACACTGAAGCTTTCTTT	CASSPGLNTEAFF
-	-	TRBV5-6	TRBJ1-5	TGTGCCAGCACCTCGGGGGTAGGGGTAGGGCAGCCCCAGCATTTT	CASTSGVGVGQPQHF
-	-	TRBV7-2	TRBJ1-2	TGTGCCAGCAGCCCACACCGACGGATTCCTTGGGACTATGGCTACACCTTC	CASSPHRRIPWDYGYTF
-	-	TRBV5-1	TRBJ2-5	TGCGCCAGCAGCTTGGAGCACCTTCAAGAGACCCAGTACTTC	CASSLEHLQETQYF
-	-	TRBV5-1	TRBJ2-5	TGCGCCAGCAGCTTGGATGGGAGAGAAGGAGAGACCCAGTACTTC	CASSLDGREGETQYF
-	-	TRBV5-1	TRBJ1-5	TGCGCCAGCAGCTTGAAAGACAGGCAGCCCCAGCATTTT	CASSLKDRQPQHF
-	-	TRBV6-6	TRBJ1-2	TGTGCCAGCAGTTACGGGGATACTAACGGTGGTGGCTACACCTTC	CASSYGDTNGGGYTF
-	-	TRBV4-2	TRBJ1-2	TGTGCCAGCAGCCAAGAAGGGGGAACGTTGGGCTACACCTTC	CASSQEGGTLGYTF
TRBD2	-	TRBV7-2	TRBJ2-7	TGTGCCAGCAGCTTAGTAGGGGCTAGCGGCCTTCGGAACGAGCAGTACTTC	CASSLVGASGLRNEQYF
-	-	TRBV4-2	TRBJ2-5	TGTGCCAGCAGCCCGGCGCCTAAAGAGACCCAGTACTTC	CASSPAPKETQYF
TRBD1	-	TRBV6-1	TRBJ2-7	TGTGCCAGCAGATACCTGGGACAGGGCCACGAGCAGTACTTC	CASRYLGQGHEQYF
TRBD2	-	TRBV5-1	TRBJ2-3	TGCGCCAGCAGCCCGGGTAGCGGGGCAACGGCAGATACGCAGTATTTT	CASSPGSGATADTQYF
-	-	TRBV5-5	TRBJ2-7	TGTGCCAGCAGCTTGGTGGGCAGGGAGAGCTCCTACGAGCAGTACTTC	CASSLVGRESSYEQYF
TRBD1	-	TRBV19	TRBJ1-2	TGTGCCAGTAGTATAGCGGCAGGGGGCCCACCACGGTATGGCTACACCTTC	CASSIAAGGPPRYGYTF
TRBD1	-	TRBV4-2	TRBJ1-2	TGTGCCAGCAGCCATCCGGACAGGGCTAACTATGGCTACACCTTC	CASSHPDRANYGYTF
-	-	TRBV11-2	TRBJ1-3	TGTGCCAGCAGCCCGTTGGGCACCATATATTTT	CASSPLGTIYF
TRBD2	-	TRBV7-9	TRBJ2-5	TGTGCCAGCAGCTTATCCCTAGCGGGAGTACTGGAGACCCAGTACTTC	CASSLSLAGVLETQYF
TRBD2	few	TRBV7-2	TRBJ2-3	TGTGCCAGCAGCCGTACGGGACTAGCGGGAGGGTTGGATACGCAGTATTTT	CASSRTGLAGGLDTQYF
-	once	TRBV18	TRBJ2-5	TGTGCCAGCTCACCACCGGGGGAGTGGGAGACCCAGTACTTC	CASSPPGEWETQYF
-	-	TRBV6-6	TRBJ2-7	TGTGCCAGCAGTTCCCGTCAACCCTACGAGCAGTACTTC	CASSSRQPYEQYF
-	few	TRBV19	TRBJ1-5	TGTGCCAGTAGTATGGGGACCAGAAATCAGCCCCAGCATTTT	CASSMGTRNQPQHF
TRBD2	-	TRBV27	TRBJ2-7	TGTGCCAGCAGACTCGGGGGGAGACTGTACTTC	CASRLGGRLYF
TRBD1	once	TRBV5-4	TRBJ2-5	TGTGCCAGCAGTAGGGACAGCCAAGAGACCCAGTACTTC	CASSRDSQETQYF
-	-	TRBV4-2	TRBJ1-3	TGTGCCAGCAGCCAATTTCAGGGGACGGCTTCTGGAAACACCATATATTTT	CASSQFQGTASGNTIYF
-	-	TRBV2	TRBJ2-7	TGTGCCAGCCCCCCGGCAGGGTCGGTGCTACCTTCCTACGAGCAGTACTTC	CASPPAGSVLPSYEQYF
-	-	TRBV29-1	TRBJ1-1	TGCAGCGTATCGGCCCCGGGGGGGAAGAACACTGAAGCTTTCTTT	CSVSAPGGKNTEAFF
-	-	TRBV21-1	TRBJ2-3	TGTGCCAGCAGCAAGATCGGACTAGCGGGGGGGCCAACAGATACGCAGTATTTT	CASSKIGLAGGPTDTQYF